The 23 T cell receptor beta chains below come from one sample, sequenced in a study of spatial heterogeneity in lung cancer. In TCRdb, the 5' RACE reads were re-called with MiXCR into one record per CDR3 protein. Among approximately 9,600 distinct CDR3 sequences, roughly 12% were seen once, and the ten largest hold about 10%. Findings and limits, study-wide: Tumor mutation counts were tracked by expanded intratumoral alpha and beta TCR counts.

As for time point: sample taken at primary tumor resection. The antigens for these receptors are not known. Sample: lung tumor tissue, taken at surgery. The receptor set was obtained from a male donor with early-stage non-small cell lung cancer.

By sample fraction, this clonotype is medium-sized. This sequence joins TRBV5-6 and TRBJ1-5; TRBD1 is a possible D gene (5 bases). There are 15 residues in the CDR3. Germline assignment: CDR1 SGHDT and CDR2 YYEEEE. Trimming shortened V by 6 bases and J by 2 bases, and 15 bases separated the two germline ends. This CDR3 is CASTRAGSGNQPQHF. In DNA, the CDR3 is TGTGCCAGCACCCGGGCAGGGTCGGGCAATCAGCCCCAGCATTTT.

Judged by abundance, this clonotype is medium-sized (0.01 to 0.1%). V gene TRBV6-5 combines with J gene TRBJ2-3; tentative D call: TRBD1 (5 bases). Germline CDR1 is MNHEY and CDR2 is SVGAGI. Trimming cost V 3 bases and J 3 bases, with 13 bases left between them. The CDR3 loop spans 15 amino acids. The CDR3 bases are TGTGCCAGCAGTTATCTCGCAGGGTCGACAGATACGCAGTATTTT. Protein: CASSYLAGSTDTQYF.

This clonotype rates as large. The chain uses TRBV6-5 and TRBJ1-1; the D is unclear. The CDR3 is made up of 15 amino acids. Germline CDR1 and CDR2: MNHEY and SVGAGI. V lost 0 bases, J lost 0 bases, and 8 bases lay in between. The CDR3 DNA reads TGTGCCAGCAGTTACTCGGTCAGGCTGAACACTGAAGCTTTCTTT. It yields the protein CASSYSVRLNTEAFF.

The chain joins TRBV4-2 to TRBJ1-2; 10 bases agree with TRBD1. Germline assignment: CDR1 LGHNA and CDR2 YNFKEQ. The CDR3 loop spans 17 amino acids. V lost 3 bases and J lost 6; bases outside the gene matches: 13. The CDR3 here is CASSHSLTGGGGNGYTF. The CDR3 nucleotides read TGTGCCAGCAGCCACTCCTTGACAGGGGGCGGCGGGAATGGCTACACCTTC.

This clonotype was detected ten times or more. The chain is built from TRBV12-3 or TRBV12-4 and TRBJ2-3; 8 bases are shared with TRBD2. The CDR3 has 13 amino acids. The V segment lost 5 bases and the J segment 3 bases; nucleotides outside the gene matches: 1. The CDR3 loop is CASSRLATDTQYF. CDR3 nucleotides: TGTGCCAGCAGTCGACTAGCGACAGATACGCAGTATTTT.

This clonotype qualifies as medium-sized. The V and J genes are TRBV20-1 and TRBJ2-7; D remains ambiguous. V lost 3 bases and J lost 1, with 10 bases in between. Per the germline V gene, CDR1 is DFQATT and CDR2 is SNEGSKA (reference sequence). CDR3 size: 13 residues. This chain's CDR3 is CSASVTGSYEQYF. The DNA for the CDR3 is TGCAGTGCTAGTGTGACTGGATCCTACGAGCAGTACTTC.

This clonotype is labeled medium-sized. The CDR3 loop reads CASSLALDRLTDTQYF. CDR3 bases: TGTGCCAGCAGCTTGGCTCTAGATCGTCTCACAGATACGCAGTATTTT. The rearrangement joins TRBV5-4 to TRBJ2-3; no clear D. The CDR3 extends over 16 amino acids. V was shortened by 0 bases and J by 2 bases, with 13 bases between the two germline ends. The germline gives CDR1 SGHNT, CDR2 YYREEE (reference sequence).

This clonotype appeared many times. The V call is TRBV6-2 or TRBV6-3, the J call TRBJ2-1; D gene uncertain. V dropped 7 bases and J dropped 5 bases, with 18 bases sitting between them. In germline, CDR1 is MNHEY, CDR2 SVGEGT. CDR3 length equals 15 residues. CDR3 loop: CASKTLTSVNNEQFF. CDR3 bases: TGTGCCAGCAAAACCCTCACGAGTGTCAACAATGAGCAGTTCTTC.

Notes on this clonotype: The junction departs from the called germline gene at one end, perhaps through a read error. The rearrangement joins TRBV7-3 to TRBJ2-7; the D call may be TRBD1 or TRBD2 (5 bases each). Germline values: CDR1 SGHTA, CDR2 FQGTGA. The CDR3 is made up of 12 amino acids. The CDR3 nucleotides are TGTGCCAGCAGCTTAAGAAGGGACCTACCGCACTTC. It codes for CASSLRRDLPHF.

In its sample, this clonotype is medium-sized. CDR3 nucleotides: TGTGCCAGCAGCGTTTTGGACTCTGGAAACACCATATATTTT. Translating it yields CASSVLDSGNTIYF. V gene TRBV9 combines with J gene TRBJ1-3; D remains unclear. This CDR3 contains 14 residues. Germline lookup yields CDR1 SGDLS and CDR2 YYNGEE. V shed 2 bases and J shed 0 bases, with 6 bases lying between them.

This clonotype was observed many times. The chain joins TRBV3-1 to TRBJ2-2; D unclear. Germline V gene data show CDR1 as LGHDT and CDR2 as YNNKEL (reference sequence). The CDR3 is 12 amino acids. V was clipped by 2 bases and J by 6 bases, with 4 bases between them. In DNA, the CDR3 is TGTGCCAGCAGCCAATCGTCCGGGGAGCTGTTTTTT. Encoded protein: CASSQSSGELFF.

This clonotype showed up many times. The chain employs TRBV29-1 and TRBJ2-5; D possibly uses TRBD1 or TRBD2 (5 bases each). The CDR3 is 12 amino acids. Germline V CDR1 and CDR2: SQVTM, ANQGSEA. Trimming pared 1 base from V and 2 bases from J, leaving 5 bases between. CDR3 sequence: CSVEGGQETQYF. For the CDR3, the DNA is TGCAGCGTTGAAGGGGGGCAAGAGACCCAGTACTTC. The whole variable domain, remainder taken from reference TRBV29-1 and TRBJ2-5, is SAVISQKPSRDICQRGTSLTIQCQVDSQVTMMFWYRQQPGQSLTLIATANQGSEATYESGFVIDKFPISRPNLTFSTLTVSNMSPEDSSIYLCSVEGGQETQYFGPGTRLLVL.

This clonotype is medium-sized within its sample. CDR3 nucleotides: TGTGCCAGCAGCGTCAGCGGACAGAGCGACACCATATATTTT. Translating it yields CASSVSGQSDTIYF. J is TRBJ1-3 and V is TRBV9; perhaps TRBD1 as D (6 bases). Trimming pared 2 bases from V and 8 bases from J, leaving 14 bases between. The CDR3 runs to 14 residues. CDR1 SGDLS and CDR2 YYNGEE come from the germline V gene.

This clonotype has only a few counts. V and J are TRBV15 and TRBJ2-2; maybe TRBD2 (6 bases). Germline-derived CDR1 and CDR2 are LNHNV and YYDKDF (reference sequence). This CDR3 contains 15 residues. Deletions cut 7 bases from V and 4 bases from J, with 16 bases between. CDR3 loop: CATNHPQGGTGELFF. DNA for the CDR3: TGTGCCACCAACCACCCCCAGGGAGGCACCGGGGAGCTGTTTTTT.

Within the sample, this clonotype is medium-sized (0.01 to 0.1%). This chain joins TRBV19 and TRBJ1-5, with D possibly TRBD1 on 5 matching bases. From germline, CDR1 is LNHDA and CDR2 SQIVND (reference sequence). CDR3 size: 17 residues. V gave up 6 bases and J gave up 1 base, with 19 bases separating them. The CDR3 sequence: CASRPVLGTASNQPQHF. The CDR3 region has the DNA TGTGCCAGTAGACCCGTGTTAGGGACTGCGAGCAATCAGCCCCAGCATTTT.

In this sample, this clonotype turned up a few times. The chain joins TRBV7-9 to TRBJ1-4; D might be TRBD1 (5 bases). The V gene lost 5 bases and the J gene lost 3 bases, with 10 bases spanning the gap. There are 14 residues in the CDR3. Looked up from germline, CDR1 is SEHNR and CDR2 is FQNEAQ (reference sequence). The CDR3 protein is CASSLRDANEKLFF. The CDR3 DNA reads as TGTGCCAGCAGCCTCCGGGACGCTAATGAAAAACTGTTTTTT.

Many counts were recorded for this clonotype. V is TRBV25-1 and J is TRBJ1-2; TRBD1 might be the D (5 bases). V lost 2 bases and J 7 bases, leaving 11 bases between the germline ends. The germline V gene has CDR1 MGHDK and CDR2 SYGVNS. CDR3 length: 13 residues. CDR3 in amino acids: CASSEGGGLGYTF. CDR3 nucleotides: TGTGCCAGCAGTGAAGGGGGAGGTCTTGGCTACACCTTC.

This clonotype was detected many times. V gene TRBV10-2 combines with J gene TRBJ2-1; TRBD2 agrees at 11 bases. The V gene's germline CDR1 is WSHSY and CDR2 SAAADI. The junction had 9 bases not matched to a gene; V was cut back by 7 bases and J by 7 bases. CDR3 length: 15 amino acids. The CDR3 bases are TGCGCCAGCAATCCCGGGACTAGCGGCCGGAATGAGCAGTTCTTC. As protein: CASNPGTSGRNEQFF.

This clonotype has at least ten counts. The chain uses TRBV7-2 and TRBJ1-1; TRBD1 is a possible D gene (6 bases). Germline V gives CDR1 SGHTA, CDR2 FQGNSA. The CDR3 is 16 residues long. V was trimmed by 3 bases and J by 14 bases, leaving 28 bases between them. As DNA, the CDR3 is TGTGCCAGCAGCTTTAATTCGGTGGACAGCGGAGGTCGGGGCTTCTTT. Translation gives CASSFNSVDSGGRGFF.

This clonotype was detected only a few times. This chain connects TRBV18 to TRBJ1-1, with 10 bases matching TRBD1. Per the germline V gene, CDR1 is KGHSH and CDR2 is LQKENI. The CDR3 consists of 16 residues. V shed 2 bases and J 3 bases; nucleotides not matched to a gene: 6. The CDR3 bases are TGTGCCAGCTCACCAGGGACAGGGGCAGTGGACACTGAAGCTTTCTTT. Amino acid sequence: CASSPGTGAVDTEAFF.

The chain uses TRBV20-1 and TRBJ2-7; D is possibly TRBD2 (6 bases). From germline, CDR1 is DFQATT and CDR2 SNEGSKA (reference sequence). Trimming left V 0 bases short and J 0 bases short, with 9 bases between. CDR3 length: 14 residues. CDR3 amino acids: CSARDAGNSYEQYF. The DNA for the CDR3 is TGCAGTGCTAGAGATGCGGGGAACTCCTACGAGCAGTACTTC.

This clonotype came up a few times. The CDR3 reads CASSPTGTPSREQYF. CDR3 DNA sequence: TGTGCCAGTTCGCCGACCGGGACACCCTCTAGGGAGCAGTACTTC. The chain uses TRBV6-1 and TRBJ2-7; a possible D gene is TRBD1 (6 bases). Germline values: CDR1 MNHNS, CDR2 SASEGT. The CDR3 is 15 residues long. The V end lost 9 bases, the J end lost 7 bases, and 25 bases lay between the germline ends.

This clonotype was recorded many times. The V gene is TRBV12-3 or TRBV12-4, the J gene TRBJ2-2; a weak D match, TRBD2 (5 bases). The CDR3 spans 14 residues. The V end lost 4 bases, the J end lost 7 bases, and 13 bases lay between the germline ends. In nucleotides, the CDR3 is TGTGCCAGCAGTTCCGGACTCCTTCTCGGGGAGCTGTTTTTT. This codes for CASSSGLLLGELFF.